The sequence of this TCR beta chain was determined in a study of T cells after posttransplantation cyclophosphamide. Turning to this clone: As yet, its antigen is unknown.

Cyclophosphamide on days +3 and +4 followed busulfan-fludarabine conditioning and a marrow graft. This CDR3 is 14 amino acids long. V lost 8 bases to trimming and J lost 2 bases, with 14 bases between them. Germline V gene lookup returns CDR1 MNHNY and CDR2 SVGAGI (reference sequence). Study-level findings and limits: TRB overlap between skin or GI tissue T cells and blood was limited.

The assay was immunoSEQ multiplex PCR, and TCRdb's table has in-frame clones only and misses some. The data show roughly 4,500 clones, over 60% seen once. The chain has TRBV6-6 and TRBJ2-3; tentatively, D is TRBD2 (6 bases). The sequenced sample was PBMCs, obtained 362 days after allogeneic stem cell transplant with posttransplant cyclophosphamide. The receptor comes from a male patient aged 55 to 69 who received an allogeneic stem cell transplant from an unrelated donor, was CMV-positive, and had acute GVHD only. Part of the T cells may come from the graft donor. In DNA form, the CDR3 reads TGTGCCAGCTCAAGGGGAGGATCCACAGATACGCAGTATTTT. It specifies CASSRGGSTDTQYF.